This T cell receptor (beta chain) was observed in a study of blood T cell repertoires in COVID-19. Data came from immunoSEQ multiplex PCR; TCRdb stores just in-frame clones and leaves some out. The sample lists about 170,000 clones, approximately 84% occurring once. This TCR was sampled from a man aged 45-60 years who had recovered from COVID-19. Sequences were obtained from PBMCs or T cells enriched from blood (not recorded which).

As DNA, the CDR3 is TGTGCCAGCAGCCAAGGACAGGTCAACTATGGCTACACCTTC. It translates to CASSQGQVNYGYTF. V is TRBV4-2 and J is TRBJ1-2, with D maybe TRBD1 (6 bases). The germline V and J ends were trimmed by 1 base and 2 bases, with 8 bases remaining between them. This CDR3 is 14 amino acids long. Germline assignment: CDR1 LGHNA and CDR2 YNFKEQ.